This paragraph reports one TCR beta chain. This clonotype was seen a single time. Which antigen it targets is not known. Base qualities are not recorded, but no much larger clone differs from it by a single base. A read on its own is weak evidence. This entry belongs to a study of T cells in Graves' hyperthyroidism and ophthalmopathy (dated by TCRdb to about 2019). Notes on the research overall: Peripheral blood samples were taken at initial diagnosis, before any treatment was given. Following sampling, methimazole starting at 30 mg daily was given to hyperthyroidism patients, and high-dose intravenous methylprednisolone was given to ophthalmopathy patients. According to the paper, TCR Vbeta CDR3 sequencing was carried out on around 140 peripheral blood samples, which came from about 45 ophthalmopathy, 75 to 80 hyperthyroidism and about 17 progressor patients. The approximately 100 discovery patients were randomly split 7:3 into training and test sets. TCR V-J signatures able to tell the groups apart were searched for in a discovery cohort of some 100 patients, of whom fewer than 45 had Graves' ophthalmopathy and 55 to 65 had stable Graves' hyperthyroidism. Whether ophthalmopathy could be predicted prospectively was tested in an independent validation cohort made up of approximately 19 hyperthyroidism patients plus 17 patients who later progressed to ophthalmopathy. In addition, the study compared T-cell repertoires in thyroid tissue and in blood from six Graves' hyperthyroidism patients.

Hyperthyroidism patients were aged 18 to 65 years and newly diagnosed, with disease duration of less than 2 months. Patients with uncontrolled infections, other autoimmune diseases, pregnancy or lactation were excluded. Diagnoses were based on clinical symptoms, serum thyroxine and TRAb, thyroid ultrasound and orbital computed tomography. Blood from progressor patients was collected at the time of first diagnosis with hyperthyroidism, before any ophthalmopathy symptoms had appeared. PBMCs were separated from roughly 9.6 ml of fresh peripheral blood using Ficoll-Paque density gradient centrifugation. Progressor patients were initially diagnosed with Graves' hyperthyroidism and developed ophthalmopathy during follow-up. Trizol reagent was used to extract total RNA, and RNA quality was then checked on an Agilent 2100 Bioanalyzer. Amplification of TCR beta CDR3 regions was carried out from RNA transcripts. A first-round RT-PCR of the TCR CDR3 used the HTBI primer set with the Qiagen OneStep RT-PCR kit. A second multiplex PCR round built the libraries, followed by size selection and purification. Libraries were sequenced paired-end with 100 bp reads on an Illumina HiSeq2000. The study's processing was this. SOAPnuke was used to process the raw data, throwing out any read that contained adapters or uncalled bases, had a mean Phred below 15, or lacked an exact constant-primer or identifier match. COPE v1.2.5 was used to merge high-quality paired reads, and clonotypes were defined as unique nucleotide sequences. Clonotypes were aligned to IMGT TRBV, TRBD and TRBJ reference segments using MiTCR v1.1. Only V-J combinations with frequency above 0.0001, covering 99.2% of repertoires, were analysed. A TCS score was defined as the ratio between F50 (clonal expansion) and ExV (chaos), using BLOSUM62-based TCRdist between CDR3 peptides within each V-J. Welch's t-statistics and random forest reduced roughly 540 V-J features to roughly 13, which were used in a naive Bayes classifier (R e1071). Using fastp trimming at Q25 and MiXCR clonotype assembly, TCRdb reanalyzed the public sequencing data and kept in-frame beta chains. Every CDR3 protein is listed once, alongside the most common genes and DNA of its rows. The V and J calls here are based on TCRdb, not the publication. The sample contains roughly 300,000 distinct CDR3 sequences, less than 30% of them found a single time. Roughly 24% of the sample is taken by the ten largest.

Broader findings and caveats from the paper: In validation, the model predicted progression to ophthalmopathy a median of about 6 months before onset, with roughly 70% sensitivity and roughly 72% specificity. Ophthalmopathy was separated from stable hyperthyroidism by a 13 V-J signature model, with approximately 85% sensitivity and roughly 81% specificity obtained in cross-validation and 80%/75% obtained in testing. Blood samples also contained most of the expanded thyroid clonotypes (frequency above 0.001), which suggests that blood repertoires may reflect thyroid immune responses. No statistical method was used to fix the sample size in advance, and group allocation was not hidden from the investigators.

Sequenced sample: blood. The source is a man between 35 and 55 years old with Graves' hyperthyroidism that later progressed to Graves' ophthalmopathy.

The CDR3 has the sequence CASNPSSLGNEAFF. At the DNA level, the sequence is TGTGCCAGCAATCCGTCCAGCTTGGGGAATGAAGCTTTCTTT. The rearrangement combines TRBV6-1 with TRBJ1-1; the D gene lacks a confident call. The CDR3 covers 14 residues, taking in both the cysteine and the phenylalanine. The CDR3 DNA has 42 bases and is translated from base 1. The junction shows trimming of 7 bases on V and 7 bases on J, plus 19 bases between the germline ends. From a lookup of the germline V gene, CDR1 and CDR2 are MNHNS and SASEGT.